A selection of T cell receptor beta chains follows, all from one sample in a study of blood T cell repertoires in COVID-19. Measured with immunoSEQ multiplex PCR; TCRdb has only the in-frame clones, and not every one. The repertoire holds approximately 220,000 clones, with about 87% as singletons. The sample consisted of peripheral blood. The receptors were gathered from a man aged 55 to 69 with acute or convalescent COVID-19. Both conserved end residues are trimmed from each CDR3.

v_call cdr3_aa
TRBV7-9 ASSLGRSGFGYEQY
TRBV5-1 ASSLAGQTNSNTEAF
TRBV18 ATSGQGGGEQF
TRBV4-3 ASSPDYGAGGETQY
TRBV15 ATSRDWGRPVREQF
TRBV18 ASSPTLTGGRNYNEQF
TRBV2 ASSEQGASGYT
TRBV23-1 ASSQTLRQGYSNQPQH
TRBV10-3 AISPQGANYGYT
TRBV12-3/TRBV12-4 ATGGSTDTQY
TRBV28 ATQTGGSAYGYT
TRBV28 ASSLINPRDSGNEKLF
TRBV6-1 ASSEGGVYSYNEQF
TRBV11-3 ASSLTGVGNTEAF
TRBV11-2 ASSSLGDPAGGPSDEQF
TRBV10-3 AISAGGTGRVNTEAF
TRBV3-1/TRBV3-2 ASSHQALAKNIQY
TRBV14 ASSRDIGSEQY
TRBV2 ASSGLAVGYNEQF
TRBV3-1/TRBV3-2 ASSLRTSGGPRSYEQY
TRBV19 ASTDWTFPYEQY
TRBV6-6 ASSPYLGPGQGGGYT
TRBV27 ASSLVGAGDTQY
TRBV6-5 AAGPGQGTYNEQF
TRBV6-5 ASRIQGASGYT
TRBV6-5 ASSRETGAYGYT
TRBV5-1 ASSLDWDLYYNEQF
TRBV5-4 ASSVPGAQETQY
TRBV19 ASSSGDGTNYGYT
TRBV6-1 ASSDQTGGDGNTIY
TRBV7-9 ASSVGTGGSGANVLT
TRBV5-6 ASTGTDYEQY
TRBV13 ASSPPGLGTNEQF
TRBV29-1 SVEDYRTGTGKLF
TRBV24-1 ATSDPSGGATGELF
TRBV7-3 ASSPGTNTGELF
TRBV29-1 SVARLGTMNTEAF
TRBV6-1 ASSEADFYEQY
TRBV6-5 ASGNRGEETQY